The clone carrying this TCR beta chain appeared a few times. This entry is derived from a study of T-cell memory formation after mild COVID-19. In TCRdb, the 5' RACE reads were re-called with MiXCR into one record per CDR3 protein. The repertoire holds 400,000 to 500,000 distinct CDR3 sequences, with 15% to 20% as singletons. The ends were cut back, 4 bases at V and 13 bases at J, with 13 bases in the middle. The CDR3 is made up of 11 amino acids. Germline V gives CDR1 SEHNR, CDR2 FQNEAQ (reference sequence). The chain carries TRBV7-9 and TRBJ2-5; possible D gene TRBD1, 7 bases. The receptor's source is an adult woman who had mild COVID-19 (a few samples of this study predate the infection). Cell type and time point are not known. Sample: PBMCs or a T cell subset sorted from them (not recorded which). CDR3 coding DNA: TGTGCCAGCAGCTACAGGGGAGGAGGGTACTTC. Protein: CASSYRGGGYF.